This entry describes one TCR beta chain. These data are taken from a study of blood T cell repertoires in COVID-19. On the study more broadly: The United States, Italy and Spain supplied acute and convalescent COVID-19 samples. PBMCs, B-cell-depleted T cells, or T cells provided the cDNA or gDNA that made up the material.

As originally analysed: For nucleated cells, counts were estimated from reference gene primer amplification. Profiled with immunoSEQ multiplex PCR; TCRdb holds only in-frame clones, not every one. D and trimming come from the DNA, and the V and J calls and clone size come from that table. The sample holds around 120,000 clones; over 70% are singletons and the top ten take under 6%. CDR3 length equals 14 residues. V was clipped by 6 bases and J by 6 bases; unmatched bases: 4. Per the germline V gene, CDR1 is LGHDT and CDR2 is YNNKEL (reference sequence). The chain links TRBV3-1 (or the pseudogene TRBV3-2) to TRBJ2-3, with 12 nucleotides matching TRBD2. This clonotype was obtained from a man at least 80 years old with active or convalescent COVID-19. The material sequenced was peripheral blood. CDR3 sequence: CASRTSGGLDTQYF. As DNA, the CDR3 is TGTGCCAGCAGGACTAGCGGGGGATTGGATACGCAGTATTTT.